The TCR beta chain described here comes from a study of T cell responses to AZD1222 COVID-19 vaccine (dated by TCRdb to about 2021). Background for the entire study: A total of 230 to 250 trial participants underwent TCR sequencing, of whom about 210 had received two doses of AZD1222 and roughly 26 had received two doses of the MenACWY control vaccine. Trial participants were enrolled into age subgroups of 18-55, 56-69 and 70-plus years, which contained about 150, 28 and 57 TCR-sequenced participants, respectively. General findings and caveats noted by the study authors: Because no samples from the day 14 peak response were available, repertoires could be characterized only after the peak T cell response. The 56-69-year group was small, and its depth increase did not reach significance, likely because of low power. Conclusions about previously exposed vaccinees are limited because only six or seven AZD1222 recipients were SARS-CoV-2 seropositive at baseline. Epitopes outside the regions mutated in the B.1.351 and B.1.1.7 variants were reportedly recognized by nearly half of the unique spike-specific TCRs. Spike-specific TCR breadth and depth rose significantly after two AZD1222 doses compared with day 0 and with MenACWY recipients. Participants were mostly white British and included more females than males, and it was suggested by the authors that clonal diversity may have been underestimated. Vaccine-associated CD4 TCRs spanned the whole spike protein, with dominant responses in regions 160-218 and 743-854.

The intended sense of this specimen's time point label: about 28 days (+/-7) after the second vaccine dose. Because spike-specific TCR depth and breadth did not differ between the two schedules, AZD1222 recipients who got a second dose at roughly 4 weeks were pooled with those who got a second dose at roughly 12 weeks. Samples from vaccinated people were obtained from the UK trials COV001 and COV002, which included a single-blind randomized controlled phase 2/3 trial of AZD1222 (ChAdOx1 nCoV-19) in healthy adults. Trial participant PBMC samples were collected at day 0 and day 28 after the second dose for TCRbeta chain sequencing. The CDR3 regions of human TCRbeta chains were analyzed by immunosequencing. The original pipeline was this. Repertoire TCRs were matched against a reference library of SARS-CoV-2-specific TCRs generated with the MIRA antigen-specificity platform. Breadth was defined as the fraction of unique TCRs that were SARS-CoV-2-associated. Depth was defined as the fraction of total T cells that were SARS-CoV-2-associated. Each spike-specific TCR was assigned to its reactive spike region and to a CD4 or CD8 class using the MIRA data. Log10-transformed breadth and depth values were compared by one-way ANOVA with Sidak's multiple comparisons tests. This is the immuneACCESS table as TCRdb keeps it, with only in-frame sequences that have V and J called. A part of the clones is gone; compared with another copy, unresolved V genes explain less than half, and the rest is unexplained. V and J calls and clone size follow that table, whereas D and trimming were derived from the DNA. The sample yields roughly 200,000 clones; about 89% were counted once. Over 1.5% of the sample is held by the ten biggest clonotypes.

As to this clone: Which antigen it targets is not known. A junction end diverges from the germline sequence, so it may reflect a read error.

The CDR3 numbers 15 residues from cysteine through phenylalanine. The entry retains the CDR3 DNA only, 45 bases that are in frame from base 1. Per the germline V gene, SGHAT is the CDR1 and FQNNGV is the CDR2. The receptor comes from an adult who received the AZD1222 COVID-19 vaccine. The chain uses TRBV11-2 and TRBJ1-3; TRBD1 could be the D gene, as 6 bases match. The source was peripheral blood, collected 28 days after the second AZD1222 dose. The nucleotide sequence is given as TGTGCCAGCAGCGTAGAACAGGGTTCTGGAAACACCATATATTTT. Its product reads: CASSVEQGSGNTIYF.